These T cell receptor beta chains were read from a single sample in a study of blood T cell repertoires in COVID-19. Clones were sequenced by immunoSEQ multiplex PCR, and TCRdb holds only the in-frame ones, with some missing. The sample lists around 270,000 clones, approximately 86% seen once, with 0.7% to 1% in the top ten. Material for sequencing was peripheral blood. These receptors came from a human donor with COVID-19, enrolled during active disease. The donor label of this sample is uncertain. The CDR3 runs from the conserved cysteine through the conserved F or W.

j_call,v_call,cdr3_aa
TRBJ2-1,TRBV18,CASSPQGQGAGEQFF
TRBJ1-4,TRBV4-1,CASSPTEANEKLFF
TRBJ2-7,TRBV19,CASSTQRDRGYEQYF
TRBJ2-2,TRBV19,CASMAPGSPTGGELFF
TRBJ2-5,TRBV2,CASSLADRLQETQYF
TRBJ1-5,TRBV28,CASSFSGGVQPQHF
TRBJ1-5,TRBV15,CATSRGDRSLSQHF
TRBJ2-5,TRBV7-2,CASSSFRGRVETQYF
TRBJ1-1,TRBV3-1/TRBV3-2,CASSPPTGEAFF
TRBJ2-3,TRBV7-9,CASSYQGLAGGPPDTQYF
TRBJ1-5,TRBV2,CASYGGGHQPQHF
TRBJ2-2,TRBV7-8,CASSLLGQTFNTGELFF
TRBJ1-2,TRBV19,CASSMSREDYGYTF
TRBJ1-1,TRBV7-2,CASTRTGGFGTEAFF
TRBJ1-5,TRBV2,CASSDDSHQPQHF
TRBJ1-2,TRBV19,CASRSGVNYGYTF
TRBJ1-1,TRBV20-1,CSASRGQEYTEAFF
TRBJ2-1,TRBV4-1,CASSHQGYEQFF
TRBJ2-7,TRBV18,CASSPVTGGEQYF
TRBJ1-5,TRBV28,CASLGAQRWQPQHF
TRBJ2-6,TRBV7-3,CASSLLRGPGANVLTF
TRBJ2-3,TRBV29-1,CSERSGSTDTQYF
TRBJ1-6,TRBV25-1,CASAASGSYNSPLHF
TRBJ2-7,TRBV6-1,CASRPRDRLLYF
TRBJ1-5,TRBV2,CASSERRGTNQPQHF
TRBJ2-7,TRBV5-4,CASSSPYRGSYEQYF
TRBJ1-2,TRBV7-2,CASSPWTGADYGYTF
TRBJ2-7,TRBV10-3,CAISESRRESDEQYF
TRBJ2-1,TRBV5-1,CASSYTSLSSYNEQFF
TRBJ2-1,TRBV10-1,CASSKTGLAGGFNEQFF
TRBJ2-1,TRBV7-9,CASSSRDSQNEQFF
TRBJ2-3,TRBV5-1,CASSLGAGNTDTQYF
TRBJ1-1,TRBV5-1,CASTFSGGNTEAFF
TRBJ1-5,TRBV9,CASSVQGGNQPQHF
TRBJ2-7,TRBV10-2,CASSGGGAGEQYF
TRBJ2-1,TRBV6-4,CASSGTGGPIEQFF
TRBJ2-1,TRBV7-7,CASSPSTGGAYNEQFF
TRBJ1-2,TRBV28,CASSLPWGGRNGYTF
TRBJ1-2,TRBV7-9,CASSRRQGTIEDYTF
TRBJ2-5,TRBV3-1/TRBV3-2,CASRLQETQYF
TRBJ2-3,TRBV9,CASSSSGRASTDTQYF
TRBJ1-1,TRBV3-1/TRBV3-2,CASSQFAYGLNTEAFF
TRBJ2-6,TRBV5-8,CASSLRGGSGANVLTF
TRBJ1-2,TRBV5-6,CASSLVRAERYGYTF
TRBJ1-1,TRBV5-1,CASSFDLANTEAFF
TRBJ1-6,TRBV30,CAWTLEDRFNSPLHF
TRBJ1-3,TRBV11-2,CASSTDSGHGNTIYF
TRBJ1-4,TRBV2,CATRDRGEKLFF
TRBJ2-1,TRBV21-1,CASSKGGQGSFYEQFF
TRBJ2-1,TRBV9,CASSVDRANEQFF
TRBJ1-2,TRBV5-6,CASSLGSGTNYGYTF
TRBJ1-1,TRBV6-2/TRBV6-3,CASSGAGFNTEAFF
TRBJ2-3,TRBV5-1,CASSWGLAGSRTDTQYF
TRBJ2-1,TRBV11-2,CASSPTGGSLSYNEQFF
TRBJ2-2,TRBV5-1,CASSLVLAGATGELFF
TRBJ1-5,TRBV19,CASKTPGYSNQPQHF